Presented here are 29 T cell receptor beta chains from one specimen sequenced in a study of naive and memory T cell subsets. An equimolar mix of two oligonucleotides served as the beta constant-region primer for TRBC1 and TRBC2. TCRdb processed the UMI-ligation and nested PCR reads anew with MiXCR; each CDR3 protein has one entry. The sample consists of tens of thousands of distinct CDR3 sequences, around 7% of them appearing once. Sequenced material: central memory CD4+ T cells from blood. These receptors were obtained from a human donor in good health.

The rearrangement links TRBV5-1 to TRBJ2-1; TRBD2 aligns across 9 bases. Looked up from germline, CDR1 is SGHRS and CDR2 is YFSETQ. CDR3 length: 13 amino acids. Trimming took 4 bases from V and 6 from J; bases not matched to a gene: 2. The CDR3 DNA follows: TGCGCCAGCAGCCCGGGACTAGCCAATGAGCAGTTCTTC. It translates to CASSPGLANEQFF.

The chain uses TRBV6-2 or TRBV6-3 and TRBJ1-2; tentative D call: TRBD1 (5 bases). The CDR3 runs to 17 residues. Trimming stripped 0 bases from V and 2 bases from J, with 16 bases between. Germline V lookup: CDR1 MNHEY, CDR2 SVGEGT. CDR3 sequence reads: CASSYSAFDSLNYGYTF. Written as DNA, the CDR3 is TGTGCCAGCAGTTACTCGGCTTTCGACAGTCTCAACTATGGCTACACCTTC.

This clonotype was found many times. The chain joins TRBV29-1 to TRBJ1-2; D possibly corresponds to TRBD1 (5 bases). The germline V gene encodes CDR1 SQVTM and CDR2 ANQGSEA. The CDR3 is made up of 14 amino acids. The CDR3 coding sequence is TGCGGAGGCGGGGGGTCACCCCCTAACTATGGCTACACCTTC. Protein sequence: CGGGGSPPNYGYTF.

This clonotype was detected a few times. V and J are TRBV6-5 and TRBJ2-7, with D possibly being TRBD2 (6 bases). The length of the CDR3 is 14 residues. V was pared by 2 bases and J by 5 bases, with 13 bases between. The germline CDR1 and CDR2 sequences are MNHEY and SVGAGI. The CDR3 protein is CASSYGGAVHEQYF. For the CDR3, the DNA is TGTGCCAGCAGTTACGGAGGGGCGGTGCACGAGCAGTACTTC.

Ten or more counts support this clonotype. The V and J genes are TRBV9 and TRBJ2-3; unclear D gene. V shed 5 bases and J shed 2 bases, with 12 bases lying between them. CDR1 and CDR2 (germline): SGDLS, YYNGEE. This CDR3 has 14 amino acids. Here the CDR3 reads CASSPTYHTDTQYF. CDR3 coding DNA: TGTGCCAGCAGTCCGACCTATCACACAGATACGCAGTATTTT.

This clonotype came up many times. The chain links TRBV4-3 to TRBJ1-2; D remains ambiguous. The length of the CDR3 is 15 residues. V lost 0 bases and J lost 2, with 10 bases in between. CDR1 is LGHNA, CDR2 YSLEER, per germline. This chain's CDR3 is CASSQDLDSNYGYTF. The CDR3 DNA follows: TGCGCCAGCAGCCAAGATCTGGACTCGAACTATGGCTACACCTTC.

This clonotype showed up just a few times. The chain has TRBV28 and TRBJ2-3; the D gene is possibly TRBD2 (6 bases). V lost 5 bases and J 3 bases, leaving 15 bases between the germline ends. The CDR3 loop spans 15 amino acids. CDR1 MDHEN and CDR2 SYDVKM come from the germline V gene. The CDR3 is CASSDPLGRTDTQYF. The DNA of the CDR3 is TGTGCCAGCAGTGACCCCCTAGGGAGGACAGATACGCAGTATTTT.

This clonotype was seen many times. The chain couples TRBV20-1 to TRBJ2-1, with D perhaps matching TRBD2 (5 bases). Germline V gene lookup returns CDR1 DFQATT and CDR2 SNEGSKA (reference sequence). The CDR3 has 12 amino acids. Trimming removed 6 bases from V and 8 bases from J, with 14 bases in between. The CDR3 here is CSALVGAHEQFF. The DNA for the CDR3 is TGCAGTGCCCTGGTGGGAGCCCATGAGCAGTTCTTC.

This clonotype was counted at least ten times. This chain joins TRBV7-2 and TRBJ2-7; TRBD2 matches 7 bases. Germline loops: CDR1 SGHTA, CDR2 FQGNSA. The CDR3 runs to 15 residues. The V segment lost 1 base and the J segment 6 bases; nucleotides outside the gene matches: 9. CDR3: CASSLDGGLRTEQYF. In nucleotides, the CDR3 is TGTGCCAGCAGCTTAGATGGGGGACTAAGAACCGAGCAGTACTTC.

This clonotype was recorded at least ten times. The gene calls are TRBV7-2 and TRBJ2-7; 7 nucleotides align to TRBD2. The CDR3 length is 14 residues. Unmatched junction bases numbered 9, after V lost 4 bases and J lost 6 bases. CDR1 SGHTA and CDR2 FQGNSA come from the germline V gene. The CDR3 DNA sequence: TGTGCCAGCAGCTCGGCGGGAGCCCCTACCGAGCAGTACTTC. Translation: CASSSAGAPTEQYF.

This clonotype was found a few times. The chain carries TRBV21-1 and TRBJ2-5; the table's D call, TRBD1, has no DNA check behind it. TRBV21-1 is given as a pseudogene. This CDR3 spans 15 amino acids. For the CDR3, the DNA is TGTGCCAGCAGCAAGGGACCTGACAACGGTGAGACCCAGTACTTC. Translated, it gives CASSKGPDNGETQYF.

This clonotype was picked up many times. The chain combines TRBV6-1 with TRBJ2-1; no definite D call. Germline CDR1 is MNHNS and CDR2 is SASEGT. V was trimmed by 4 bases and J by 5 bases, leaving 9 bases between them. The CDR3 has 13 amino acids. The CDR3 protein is CASSVILDNEQFF. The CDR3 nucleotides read TGTGCCAGCAGTGTAATTCTGGACAATGAGCAGTTCTTC.

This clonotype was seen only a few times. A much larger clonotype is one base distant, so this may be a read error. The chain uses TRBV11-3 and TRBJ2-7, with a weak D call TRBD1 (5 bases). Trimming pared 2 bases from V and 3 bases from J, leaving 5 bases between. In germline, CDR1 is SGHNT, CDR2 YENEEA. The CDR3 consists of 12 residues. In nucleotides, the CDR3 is TGTGCCAGCAGCTTAAGGGGCTACGAGCAGTACTTC. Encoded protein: CASSLRGYEQYF.

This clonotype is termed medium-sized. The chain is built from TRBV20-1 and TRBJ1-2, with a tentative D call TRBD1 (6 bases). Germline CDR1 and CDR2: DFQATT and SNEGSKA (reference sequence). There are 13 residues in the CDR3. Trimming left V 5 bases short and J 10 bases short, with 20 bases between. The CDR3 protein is CSAGTGSGRDYTF. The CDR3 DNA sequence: TGCAGTGCTGGTACAGGGAGCGGGCGGGACTACACCTTC.

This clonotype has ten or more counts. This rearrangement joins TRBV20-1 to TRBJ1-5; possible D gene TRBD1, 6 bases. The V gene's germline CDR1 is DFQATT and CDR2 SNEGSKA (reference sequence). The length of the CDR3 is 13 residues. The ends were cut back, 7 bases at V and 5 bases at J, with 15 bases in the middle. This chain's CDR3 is CSVSQGGDQPQHF. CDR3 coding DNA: TGCAGTGTCTCACAGGGTGGGGATCAGCCCCAGCATTTT.

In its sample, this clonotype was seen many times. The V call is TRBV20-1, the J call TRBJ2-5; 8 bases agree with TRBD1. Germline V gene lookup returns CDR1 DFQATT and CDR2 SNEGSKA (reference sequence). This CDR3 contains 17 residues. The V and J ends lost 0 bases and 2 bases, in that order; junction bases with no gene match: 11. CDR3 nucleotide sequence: TGCAGTGCTAGAGATTCACTAGCAGGGGGCCGACAAGAGACCCAGTACTTC. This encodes CSARDSLAGGRQETQYF.

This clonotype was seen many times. CDR3 nucleotides: TGTGCCAGCAGTTACCGAAAAGGAATGAACACTGAAGCTTTCTTT. As protein: CASSYRKGMNTEAFF. This chain links TRBV7-2 with TRBJ1-1; D unresolved. The CDR3 runs 15 residues. Germline V lookup: CDR1 SGHTA, CDR2 FQGNSA. V lost 6 bases, J lost 0 bases, and 14 bases lay in between.

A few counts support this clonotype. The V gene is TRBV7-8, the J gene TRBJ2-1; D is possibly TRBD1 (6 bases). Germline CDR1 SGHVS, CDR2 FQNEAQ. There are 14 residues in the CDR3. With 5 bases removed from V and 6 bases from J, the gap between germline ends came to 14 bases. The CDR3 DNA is TGTGCCAGCAGCACTACAGGGACCCCCAATGAGCAGTTCTTC. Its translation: CASSTTGTPNEQFF.

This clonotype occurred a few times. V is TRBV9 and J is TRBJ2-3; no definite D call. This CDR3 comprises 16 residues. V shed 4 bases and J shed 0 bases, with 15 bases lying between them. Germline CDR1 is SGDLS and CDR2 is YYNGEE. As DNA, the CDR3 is TGTGCCAGCAGCACCCGGTCGTCTTCAAGCACAGATACGCAGTATTTT. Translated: CASSTRSSSSTDTQYF.

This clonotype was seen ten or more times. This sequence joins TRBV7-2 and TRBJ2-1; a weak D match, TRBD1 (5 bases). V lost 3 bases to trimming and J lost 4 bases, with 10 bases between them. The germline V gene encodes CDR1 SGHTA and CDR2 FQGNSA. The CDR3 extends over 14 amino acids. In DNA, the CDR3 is TGTGCCAGCAGCTTTCAGGGAAGGTACAATGAGCAGTTCTTC. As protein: CASSFQGRYNEQFF.

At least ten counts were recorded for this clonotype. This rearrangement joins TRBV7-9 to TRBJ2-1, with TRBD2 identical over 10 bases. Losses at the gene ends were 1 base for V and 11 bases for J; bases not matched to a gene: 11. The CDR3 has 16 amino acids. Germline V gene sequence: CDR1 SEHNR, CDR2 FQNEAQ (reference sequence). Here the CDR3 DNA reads TGTGCCAGCAGCTTAGGGGGCCTAGCGGGAGCGCGTAAGCAGTTCTTC. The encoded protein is CASSLGGLAGARKQFF.

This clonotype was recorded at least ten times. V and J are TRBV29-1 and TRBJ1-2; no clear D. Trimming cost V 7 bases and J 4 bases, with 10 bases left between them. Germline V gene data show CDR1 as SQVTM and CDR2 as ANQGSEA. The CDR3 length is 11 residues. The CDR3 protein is CSAREGYGYTF. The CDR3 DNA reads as TGCAGCGCCCGAGAGGGCTATGGCTACACCTTC.

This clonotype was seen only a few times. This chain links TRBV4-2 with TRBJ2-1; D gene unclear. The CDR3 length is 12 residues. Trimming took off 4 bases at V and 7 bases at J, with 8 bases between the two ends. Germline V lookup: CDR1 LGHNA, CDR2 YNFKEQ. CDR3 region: CASSRRSNEQFF. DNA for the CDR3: TGTGCCAGCAGCCGAAGGAGTAATGAGCAGTTCTTC.

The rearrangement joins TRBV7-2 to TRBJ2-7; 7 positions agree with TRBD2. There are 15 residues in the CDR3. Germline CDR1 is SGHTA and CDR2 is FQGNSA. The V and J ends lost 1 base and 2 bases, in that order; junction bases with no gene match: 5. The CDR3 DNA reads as TGTGCCAGCAGCTTAGGGCGGGAGCCTGCCTACGAGCAGTACTTC. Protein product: CASSLGREPAYEQYF.

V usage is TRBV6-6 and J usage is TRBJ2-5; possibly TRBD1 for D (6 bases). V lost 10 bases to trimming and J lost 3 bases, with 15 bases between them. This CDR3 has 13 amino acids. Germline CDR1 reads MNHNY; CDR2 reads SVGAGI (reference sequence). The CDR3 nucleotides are TGTGCCACATCAACAGGGCCTAAAGAGACCCAGTACTTC. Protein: CATSTGPKETQYF.

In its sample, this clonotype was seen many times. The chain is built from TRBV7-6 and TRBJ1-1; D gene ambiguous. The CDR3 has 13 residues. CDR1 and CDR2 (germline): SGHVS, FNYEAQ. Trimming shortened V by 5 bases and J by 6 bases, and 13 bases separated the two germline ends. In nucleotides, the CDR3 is TGTGCCAGCAGCAAGAGAGTGGACTCTGAAGCTTTCTTT. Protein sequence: CASSKRVDSEAFF.

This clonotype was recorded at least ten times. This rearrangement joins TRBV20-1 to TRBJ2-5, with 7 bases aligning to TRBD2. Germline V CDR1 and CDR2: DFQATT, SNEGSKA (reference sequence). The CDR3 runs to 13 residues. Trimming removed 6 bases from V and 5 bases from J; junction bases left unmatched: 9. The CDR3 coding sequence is TGCAGTGCACCAGCGGGGATCCGGGAGACCCAGTACTTC. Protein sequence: CSAPAGIRETQYF.

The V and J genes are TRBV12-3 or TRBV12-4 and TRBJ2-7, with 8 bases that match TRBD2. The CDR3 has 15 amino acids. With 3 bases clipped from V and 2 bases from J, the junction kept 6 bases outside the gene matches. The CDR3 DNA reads TGTGCCAGCAGTTTCAGAGGCGGGGGGACCTACGAGCAGTACTTC. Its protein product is CASSFRGGGTYEQYF.

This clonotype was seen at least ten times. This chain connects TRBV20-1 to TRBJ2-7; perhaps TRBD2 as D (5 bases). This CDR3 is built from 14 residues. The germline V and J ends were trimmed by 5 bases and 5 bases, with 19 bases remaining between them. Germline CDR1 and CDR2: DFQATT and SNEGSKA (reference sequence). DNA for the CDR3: TGCAGTGCTGTTAGGACCGCGCGAGGGAACGAGCAGTACTTC. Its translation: CSAVRTARGNEQYF.